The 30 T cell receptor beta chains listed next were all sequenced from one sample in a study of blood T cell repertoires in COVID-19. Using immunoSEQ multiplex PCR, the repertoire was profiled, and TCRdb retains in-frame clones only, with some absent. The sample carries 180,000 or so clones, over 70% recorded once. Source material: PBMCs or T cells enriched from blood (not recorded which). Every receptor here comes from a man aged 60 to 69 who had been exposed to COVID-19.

The CDR3 here is CASTPTGYTGELFF. In nucleotides, the CDR3 is TGTGCCAGCACACCGACAGGATACACCGGGGAGCTGTTTTTT. The gene calls are TRBV7-2 and TRBJ2-2, with D tentatively TRBD1 (6 bases). CDR3 length equals 14 residues. Per the germline V gene, CDR1 is SGHTA and CDR2 is FQGNSA. The ends were cut back, 7 bases at V and 3 bases at J, with 12 bases in the middle.

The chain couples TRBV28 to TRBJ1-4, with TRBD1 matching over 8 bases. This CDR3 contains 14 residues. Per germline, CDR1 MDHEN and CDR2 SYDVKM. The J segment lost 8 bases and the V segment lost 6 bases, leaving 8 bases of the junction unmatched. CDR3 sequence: CASRSGQGGEKLFF. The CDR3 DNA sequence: TGTGCCAGCAGATCCGGACAGGGAGGAGAAAAACTGTTTTTT.

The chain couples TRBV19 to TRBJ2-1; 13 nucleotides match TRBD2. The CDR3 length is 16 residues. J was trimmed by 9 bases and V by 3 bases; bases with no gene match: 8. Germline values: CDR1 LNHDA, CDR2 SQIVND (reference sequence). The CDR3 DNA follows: TGTGCCAGTAGTATGTGGACTAGCGGGAGATTCGGTGAGCAGTTCTTC. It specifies CASSMWTSGRFGEQFF.

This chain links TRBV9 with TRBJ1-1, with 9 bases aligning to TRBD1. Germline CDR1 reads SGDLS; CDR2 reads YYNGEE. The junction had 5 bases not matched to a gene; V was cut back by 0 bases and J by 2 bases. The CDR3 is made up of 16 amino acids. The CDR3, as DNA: TGTGCCAGCAGCGTAGTAACAGGGGGCCCCAACACTGAAGCTTTCTTT. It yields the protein CASSVVTGGPNTEAFF.

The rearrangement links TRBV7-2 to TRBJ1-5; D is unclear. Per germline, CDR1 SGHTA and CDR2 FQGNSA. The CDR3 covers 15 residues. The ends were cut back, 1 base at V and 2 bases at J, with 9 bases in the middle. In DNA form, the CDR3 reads TGTGCCAGCAGCTTAGAGACGGCGGGCAATCAGCCCCAGCATTTT. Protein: CASSLETAGNQPQHF. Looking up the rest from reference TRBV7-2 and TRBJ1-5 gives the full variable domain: GAGVSQSPSNKVTEKGKDVELRCDPISGHTALYWYRQSLGQGLEFLIYFQGNSAPDKSGLPSDRFSAERTGGSVSTLTIQRTQQEDSAVYLCASSLETAGNQPQHFGDGTRLSIL.

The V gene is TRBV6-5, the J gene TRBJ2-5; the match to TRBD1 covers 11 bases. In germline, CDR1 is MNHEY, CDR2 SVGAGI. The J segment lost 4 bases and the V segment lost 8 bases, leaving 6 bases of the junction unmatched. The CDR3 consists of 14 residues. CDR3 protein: CASRLGTGGETQYF. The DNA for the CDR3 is TGTGCCAGCCGCCTCGGGACAGGGGGAGAGACCCAGTACTTC.

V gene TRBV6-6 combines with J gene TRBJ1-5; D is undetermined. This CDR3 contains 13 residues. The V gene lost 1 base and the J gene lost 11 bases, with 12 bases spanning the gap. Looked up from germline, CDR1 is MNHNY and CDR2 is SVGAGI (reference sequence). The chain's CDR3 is CASSYYGETAQHF. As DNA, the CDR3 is TGTGCCAGCAGTTACTACGGGGAAACTGCCCAGCATTTT.

The CDR3 loop is CASSAGSSEAFF. DNA for the CDR3: TGTGCCAGCTCAGCCGGGAGTTCTGAAGCTTTCTTT. The V gene is TRBV6-5, the J gene TRBJ1-1, with unresolved D. The CDR3 is 12 amino acids. Trimming took off 8 bases at V and 6 bases at J, with 13 bases between the two ends. The V gene's germline CDR1 is MNHEY and CDR2 SVGAGI.

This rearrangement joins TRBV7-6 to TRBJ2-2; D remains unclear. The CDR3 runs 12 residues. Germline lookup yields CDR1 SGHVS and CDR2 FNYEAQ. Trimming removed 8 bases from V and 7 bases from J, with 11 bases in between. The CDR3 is CASGPPVGELFF. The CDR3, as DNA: TGTGCCAGCGGGCCCCCAGTCGGGGAGCTGTTTTTT.

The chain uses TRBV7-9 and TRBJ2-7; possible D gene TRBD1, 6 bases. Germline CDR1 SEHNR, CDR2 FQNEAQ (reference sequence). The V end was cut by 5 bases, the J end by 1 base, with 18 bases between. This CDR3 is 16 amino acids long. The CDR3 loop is CASSQPRGRSSYEQYF. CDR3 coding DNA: TGTGCCAGCAGCCAACCTAGGGGGAGATCGTCCTACGAGCAGTACTTC.

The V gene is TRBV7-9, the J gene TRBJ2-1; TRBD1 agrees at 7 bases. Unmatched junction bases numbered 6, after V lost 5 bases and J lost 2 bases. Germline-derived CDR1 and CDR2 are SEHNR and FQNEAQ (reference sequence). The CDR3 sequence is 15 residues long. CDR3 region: CASSQRQGAYNEQFF. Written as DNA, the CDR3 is TGTGCCAGCAGCCAAAGACAGGGAGCCTACAATGAGCAGTTCTTC.

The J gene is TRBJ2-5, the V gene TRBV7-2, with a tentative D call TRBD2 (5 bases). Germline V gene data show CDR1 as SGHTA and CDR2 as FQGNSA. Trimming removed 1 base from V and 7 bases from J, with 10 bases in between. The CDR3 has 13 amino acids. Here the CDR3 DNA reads TGTGCCAGCAGCTTAGGACCCGAGGGGACCCAGTACTTC. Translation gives CASSLGPEGTQYF.

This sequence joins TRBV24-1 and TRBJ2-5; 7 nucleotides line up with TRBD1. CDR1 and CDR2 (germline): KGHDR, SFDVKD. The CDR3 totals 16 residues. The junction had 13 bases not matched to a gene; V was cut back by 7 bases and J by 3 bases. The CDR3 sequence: CATRGIQGNGKETQYF. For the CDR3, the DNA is TGTGCCACCAGGGGAATACAGGGGAATGGGAAAGAGACCCAGTACTTC.

CDR3 DNA: TGTGCCAGCAGCTTGCGAGGGTCGAACACTGAAGCTTTCTTT. Amino acid sequence: CASSLRGSNTEAFF. The genes are TRBV7-2 and TRBJ1-1; D gene unclear. V was trimmed by 3 bases and J by 1 base, leaving 9 bases between them. The CDR3 extends over 14 amino acids. Germline V CDR1 and CDR2: SGHTA, FQGNSA. The full variable domain, in which reference TRBV7-2 and TRBJ1-1 provide the parts outside the CDR3, is GAGVSQSPSNKVTEKGKDVELRCDPISGHTALYWYRQSLGQGLEFLIYFQGNSAPDKSGLPSDRFSAERTGGSVSTLTIQRTQQEDSAVYLCASSLRGSNTEAFFGQGTRLTVV.

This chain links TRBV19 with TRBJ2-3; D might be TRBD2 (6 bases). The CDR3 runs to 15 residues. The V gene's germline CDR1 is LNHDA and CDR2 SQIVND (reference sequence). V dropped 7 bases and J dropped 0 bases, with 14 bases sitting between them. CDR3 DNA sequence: TGTGCCAGTACCCCGGGACTTCGAAGCACAGATACGCAGTATTTT. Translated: CASTPGLRSTDTQYF.

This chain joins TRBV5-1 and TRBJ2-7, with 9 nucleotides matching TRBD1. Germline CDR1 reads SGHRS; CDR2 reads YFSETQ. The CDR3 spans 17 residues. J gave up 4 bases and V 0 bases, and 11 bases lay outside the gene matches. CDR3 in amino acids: CASSLGRRDRVRYEQYF. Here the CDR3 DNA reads TGCGCCAGCAGCTTGGGTCGCCGGGACAGGGTAAGATACGAGCAGTACTTC.

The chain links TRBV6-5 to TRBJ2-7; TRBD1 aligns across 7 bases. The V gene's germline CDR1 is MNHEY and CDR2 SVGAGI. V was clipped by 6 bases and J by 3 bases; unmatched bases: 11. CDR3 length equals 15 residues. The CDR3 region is CASRKTGLDLYEQYF. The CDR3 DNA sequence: TGTGCCAGCAGAAAGACAGGGCTCGATCTCTACGAGCAGTACTTC.

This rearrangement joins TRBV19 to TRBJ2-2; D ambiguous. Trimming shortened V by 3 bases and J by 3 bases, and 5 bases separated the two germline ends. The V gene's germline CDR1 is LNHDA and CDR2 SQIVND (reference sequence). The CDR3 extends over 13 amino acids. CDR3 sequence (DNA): TGTGCCAGTAGTATCCTGTACACCGGGGAGCTGTTTTTT. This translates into CASSILYTGELFF.

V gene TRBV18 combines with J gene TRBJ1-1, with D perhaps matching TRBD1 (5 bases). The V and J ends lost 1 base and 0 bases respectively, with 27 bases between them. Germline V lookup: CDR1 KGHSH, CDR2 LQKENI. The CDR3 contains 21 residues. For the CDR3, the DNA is TGTGCCAGCTCACCACGGAACTTCGGGGGGGGTATAGGGGTCATGAACACTGAAGCTTTCTTT. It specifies CASSPRNFGGGIGVMNTEAFF.

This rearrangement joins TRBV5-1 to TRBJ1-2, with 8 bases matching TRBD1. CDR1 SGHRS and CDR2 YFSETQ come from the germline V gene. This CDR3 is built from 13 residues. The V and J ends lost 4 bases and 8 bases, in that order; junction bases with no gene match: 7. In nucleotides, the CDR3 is TGCGCCAGCAGCCTGGACAGGGACGGCGGCTACACCTTC. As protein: CASSLDRDGGYTF.

CDR3 bases: TGTGCCAGCAGTGAACCGGACAGGGGGCGTGAAAAACTGTTTTTT. This codes for CASSEPDRGREKLFF. V gene TRBV6-4 combines with J gene TRBJ1-4, with 11 bases matching TRBD1. V shed 3 bases, J shed 7 bases, and the junction held 4 bases outside the gene matches. This CDR3 region has 15 residues. Germline loops: CDR1 MRHNA, CDR2 SNTAGT.

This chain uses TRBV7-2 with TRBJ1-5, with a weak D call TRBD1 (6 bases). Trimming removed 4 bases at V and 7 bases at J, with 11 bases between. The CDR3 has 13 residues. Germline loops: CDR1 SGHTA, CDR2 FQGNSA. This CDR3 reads CASSSQGSQPQHF. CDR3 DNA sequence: TGTGCCAGCAGCTCACAGGGATCCCAGCCCCAGCATTTT.

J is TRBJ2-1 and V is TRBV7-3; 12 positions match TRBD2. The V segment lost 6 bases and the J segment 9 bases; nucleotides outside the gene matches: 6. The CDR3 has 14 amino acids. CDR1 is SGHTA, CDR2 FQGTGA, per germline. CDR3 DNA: TGTGCCAGCAGTGCCCTAGCGGGAGGGGTTGAGCAGTTCTTC. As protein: CASSALAGGVEQFF.

CDR3 sequence (DNA): TGTGCCAGCAGCTTAAAGACAGGAGCCTTCTCCTACAATGAGCAGTTCTTC. Encoded protein: CASSLKTGAFSYNEQFF. The chain carries TRBV11-3 and TRBJ2-1; a weak D match, TRBD1 (6 bases). CDR1 and CDR2 (germline): SGHNT, YENEEA. Trimming took off 2 bases at V and 0 bases at J, with 14 bases between the two ends. CDR3 length equals 17 residues.

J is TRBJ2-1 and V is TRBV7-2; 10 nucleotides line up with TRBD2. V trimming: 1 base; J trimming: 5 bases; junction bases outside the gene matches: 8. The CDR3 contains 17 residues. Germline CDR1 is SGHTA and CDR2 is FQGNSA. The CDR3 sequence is CASSLVASGRSDNEQFF. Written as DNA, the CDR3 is TGTGCCAGCAGCTTAGTGGCTAGCGGGAGATCGGACAATGAGCAGTTCTTC.

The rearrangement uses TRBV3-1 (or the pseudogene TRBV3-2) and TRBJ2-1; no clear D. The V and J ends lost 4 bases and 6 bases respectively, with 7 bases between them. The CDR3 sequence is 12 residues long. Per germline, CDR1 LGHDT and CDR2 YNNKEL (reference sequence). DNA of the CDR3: TGTGCCAGCAGCCTGTCTCTCAATGAGCAGTTCTTC. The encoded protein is CASSLSLNEQFF.

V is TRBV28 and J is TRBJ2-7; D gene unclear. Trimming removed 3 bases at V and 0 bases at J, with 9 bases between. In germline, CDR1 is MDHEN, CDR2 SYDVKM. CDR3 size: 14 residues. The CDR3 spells CASSLASPSYEQYF. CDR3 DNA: TGTGCCAGCAGTTTGGCTAGTCCCTCCTACGAGCAGTACTTC.

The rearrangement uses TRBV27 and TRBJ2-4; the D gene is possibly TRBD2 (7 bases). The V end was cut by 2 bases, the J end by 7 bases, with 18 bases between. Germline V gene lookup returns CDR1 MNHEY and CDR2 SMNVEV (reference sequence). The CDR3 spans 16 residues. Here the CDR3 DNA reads TGTGCCAGCAGTTTACAAGGGGGGGCTTTCGGGAACATTCAGTACTTC. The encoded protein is CASSLQGGAFGNIQYF.

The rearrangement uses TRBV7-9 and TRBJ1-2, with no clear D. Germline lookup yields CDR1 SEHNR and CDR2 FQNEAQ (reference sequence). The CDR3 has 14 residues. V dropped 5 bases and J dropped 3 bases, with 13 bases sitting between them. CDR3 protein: CASSPRGVDYGYTF. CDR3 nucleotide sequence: TGTGCCAGCAGCCCCCGAGGAGTGGACTATGGCTACACCTTC.

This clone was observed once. The CDR3 DNA is TGTGCCAGCAGCTTATCCGCGGAAGAGACCCAGTACTTC. As protein: CASSLSAEETQYF. V and J are TRBV7-3 and TRBJ2-5; D uncertain. The CDR3 consists of 13 residues. V dropped 2 bases and J dropped 3 bases, with 7 bases sitting between them. Germline assignment: CDR1 SGHTA and CDR2 FQGTGA. The whole variable domain, filled in from reference TRBV7-3 and TRBJ2-5, reads GAGVSQTPSNKVTEKGKYVELRCDPISGHTALYWYRQSLGQGPEFLIYFQGTGAADDSGLPNDRFFAVRPEGSVSTLKIQRTERGDSAVYLCASSLSAEETQYFGPGTRLLVL.